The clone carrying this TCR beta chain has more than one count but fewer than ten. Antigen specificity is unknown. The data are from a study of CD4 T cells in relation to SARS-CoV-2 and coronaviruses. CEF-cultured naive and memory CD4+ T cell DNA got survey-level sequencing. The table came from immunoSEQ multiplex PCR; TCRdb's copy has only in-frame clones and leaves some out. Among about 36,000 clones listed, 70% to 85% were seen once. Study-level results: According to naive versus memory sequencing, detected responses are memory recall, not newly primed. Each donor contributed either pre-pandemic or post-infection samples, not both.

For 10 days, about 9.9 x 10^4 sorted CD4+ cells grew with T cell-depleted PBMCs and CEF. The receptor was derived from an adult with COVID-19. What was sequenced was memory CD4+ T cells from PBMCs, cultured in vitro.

CDR3 amino acids: CASSMAGQGIEQYF. As DNA, the CDR3 is TGTGCCAGTAGCATGGCGGGACAGGGAATCGAGCAGTACTTC. The V gene is TRBV19, the J gene TRBJ2-7, with 9 bases aligning to TRBD1. CDR3 length: 14 amino acids. The V and J ends lost 6 bases and 6 bases, in that order; junction bases with no gene match: 9. Germline V gives CDR1 LNHDA, CDR2 SQIVND (reference sequence).